The 3 T cell receptor beta chains given below trace back to one sample, sequenced in a study of control samples from healthy donors and cancer patients. Clones were sequenced by immunoSEQ multiplex PCR, and TCRdb holds only the in-frame ones, with some missing. This table has roughly 370,000 clones, 75% to 95% appearing once. Sequenced input: PBMCs. All receptors derive from a man aged 35-49 years with head and neck cancer.

The J gene is TRBJ2-2, the V gene TRBV5-6; D is possibly TRBD2 (5 bases). The CDR3 has 18 amino acids. Germline V CDR1 and CDR2: SGHDT, YYEEEE. Trimming shortened V by 4 bases and J by 0 bases, and 19 bases separated the two germline ends. CDR3 DNA sequence: TGTGCCAGCAGCCTAGAAGGGTACGGAGGATCGAACACCGGGGAGCTGTTTTTT. Its protein is CASSLEGYGGSNTGELFF. Combining the CDR3 with reference TRBV5-6 and TRBJ2-2 gives the whole variable domain DAGVTQSPTHLIKTRGQQVTLRCSPKSGHDTVSWYQQALGQGPQFIFQYYEEEERQRGNFPDRFSGHQFPNYSSELNVNALLLGDSALYLCASSLEGYGGSNTGELFFGEGSRLTVL.

CDR3: CASSMGGYNEQFF. The DNA of the CDR3 is TGTGCCAGTAGTATGGGAGGCTACAATGAGCAGTTCTTC. V gene TRBV19 combines with J gene TRBJ2-1, with D tentatively TRBD2 (6 bases). This CDR3 contains 13 residues. Germline loops: CDR1 LNHDA, CDR2 SQIVND (reference sequence). The ends were cut back, 3 bases at V and 3 bases at J, with 6 bases in the middle.

V usage is TRBV7-8 and J usage is TRBJ2-5; tentative D call: TRBD1 (6 bases). This CDR3 comprises 14 residues. The ends were cut back, 2 bases at V and 1 base at J, with 8 bases in the middle. Germline CDR1 SGHVS, CDR2 FQNEAQ. The CDR3 here is CASSLTGTQETQYF. The CDR3 nucleotides read TGTGCCAGCAGCTTAACAGGGACCCAAGAGACCCAGTACTTC.